The TCR beta chain under discussion was sequenced for a study of cytomegalovirus exposure and HLA in healthy donors. Per germline, CDR1 WSHSY and CDR2 SAAADI. CDR3 size: 12 residues. V gave up 3 bases and J gave up 12 bases, with 12 bases separating them. Whole-study results and caveats: Apparent HLA restriction characterized most CMV-associated TCR beta chains in a later analysis. Per a later analysis, about 18,000 TCR beta sequences showed association with HLA alleles at 0.05 false discovery rate.

Primers for the PCR totalled 60 Vbeta and 13 Jbeta. Libraries were prepared by immunoSEQ multiplex PCR; TCRdb keeps only in-frame clonotypes and omits some of them. Of about 240,000 clones in the sample, about four fifths were seen once. Healthy bone marrow donors formed the donor group. Although they were nominally healthy when sampled, donors likely had unrecorded immune exposures. With regard to this clone: Its antigen remains unknown.

This chain joins TRBV10-2 and TRBJ2-1; TRBD1 is a possible D gene (5 bases). The clonotype originates from a woman between 40 and 55 years old in good health and CMV-seropositive. The sample taken for sequencing was PBMCs. The CDR3 DNA reads TGCGCCAGCAGTGACAGGGTTTCGTGGCAGTTCTTC. As protein: CASSDRVSWQFF.